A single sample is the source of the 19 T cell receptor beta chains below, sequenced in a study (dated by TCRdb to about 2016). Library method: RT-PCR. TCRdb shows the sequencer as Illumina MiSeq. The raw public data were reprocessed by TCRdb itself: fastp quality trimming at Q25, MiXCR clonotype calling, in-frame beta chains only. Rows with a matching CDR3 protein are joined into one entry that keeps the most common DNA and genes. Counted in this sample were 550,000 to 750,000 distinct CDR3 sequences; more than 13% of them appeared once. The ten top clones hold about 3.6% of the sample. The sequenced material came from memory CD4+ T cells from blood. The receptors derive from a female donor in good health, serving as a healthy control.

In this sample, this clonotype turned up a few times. The CDR3 region is CSARFGTGETQYF. CDR3 sequence (DNA): TGCAGTGCTAGGTTCGGGACGGGGGAGACCCAGTACTTC. The chain recombines TRBV20-1 with TRBJ2-5; perhaps D is TRBD1 or TRBD2 (5 bases each). Germline lookup yields CDR1 DFQATT and CDR2 SNEGSKA (reference sequence). There are 13 residues in the CDR3. Trimming left V 3 bases short and J 5 bases short, with 13 bases between.

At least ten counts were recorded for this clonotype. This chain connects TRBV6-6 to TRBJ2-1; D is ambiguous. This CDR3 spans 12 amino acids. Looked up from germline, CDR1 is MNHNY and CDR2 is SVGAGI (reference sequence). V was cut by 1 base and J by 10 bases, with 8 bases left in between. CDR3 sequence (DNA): TGTGCCAGCAGTTACTTCGGCCCAGAGCAGTTCTTC. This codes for CASSYFGPEQFF.

The CDR3 is CSAPKVQNEQFF. The CDR3 DNA follows: TGCAGTGCTCCCAAGGTCCAGAATGAGCAGTTCTTC. The chain uses TRBV20-1 and TRBJ2-1; D unclear. CDR3 length equals 12 residues. In germline, CDR1 is DFQATT, CDR2 SNEGSKA (reference sequence). Trimming took off 5 bases at V and 7 bases at J, with 12 bases between the two ends.

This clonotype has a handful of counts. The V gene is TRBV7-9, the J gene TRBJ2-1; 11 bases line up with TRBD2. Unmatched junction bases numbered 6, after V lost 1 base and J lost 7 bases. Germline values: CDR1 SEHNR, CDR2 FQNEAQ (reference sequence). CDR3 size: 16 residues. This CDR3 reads CASSLVASGRWNEQFF. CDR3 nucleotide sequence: TGTGCCAGCAGCTTAGTGGCTAGCGGGAGGTGGAATGAGCAGTTCTTC.

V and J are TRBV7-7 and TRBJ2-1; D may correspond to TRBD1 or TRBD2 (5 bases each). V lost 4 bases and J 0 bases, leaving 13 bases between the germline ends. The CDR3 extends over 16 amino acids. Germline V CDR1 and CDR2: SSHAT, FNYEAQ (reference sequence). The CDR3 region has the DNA TGTGCCAGCAGCTCAGGGACGGTTAGCTCCTACAATGAGCAGTTCTTC. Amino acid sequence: CASSSGTVSSYNEQFF.

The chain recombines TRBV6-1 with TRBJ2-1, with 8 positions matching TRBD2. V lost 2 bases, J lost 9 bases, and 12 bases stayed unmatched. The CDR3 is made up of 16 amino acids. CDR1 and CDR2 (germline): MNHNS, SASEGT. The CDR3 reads CASSENIAGFSGEQFF. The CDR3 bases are TGTGCCAGCAGTGAAAATATAGCGGGATTTTCGGGTGAGCAGTTCTTC.

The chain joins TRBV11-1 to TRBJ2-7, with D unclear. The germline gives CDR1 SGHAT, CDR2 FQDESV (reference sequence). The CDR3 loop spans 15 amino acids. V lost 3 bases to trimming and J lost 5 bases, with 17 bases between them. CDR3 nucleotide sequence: TGTGCCAGCAGCTTGATTCCTCCCCCGGGCGACGAGCAGTACTTC. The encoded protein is CASSLIPPPGDEQYF.

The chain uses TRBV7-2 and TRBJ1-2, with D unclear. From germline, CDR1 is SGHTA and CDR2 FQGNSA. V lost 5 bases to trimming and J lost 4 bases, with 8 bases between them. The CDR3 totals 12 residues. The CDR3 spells CASSPRTYGYTF. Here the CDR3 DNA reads TGTGCCAGCAGCCCCCGCACCTATGGCTACACCTTC.

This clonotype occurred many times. In DNA form, the CDR3 reads TGTGCCAGCAGTTTACAAGCTTTCTATGGCTACACCTTC. Amino acids: CASSLQAFYGYTF. J is TRBJ1-2 and V is TRBV12-3 or TRBV12-4, with D unclear. The CDR3 contains 13 residues. V was clipped by 2 bases and J by 4 bases, with 8 bases between them.

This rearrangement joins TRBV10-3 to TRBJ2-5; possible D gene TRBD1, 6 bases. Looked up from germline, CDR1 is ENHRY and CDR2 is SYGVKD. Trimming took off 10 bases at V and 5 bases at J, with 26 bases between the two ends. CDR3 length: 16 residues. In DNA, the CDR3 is TGTGCCACCACAGCACAACAGGGTGGGTCGGGCGAGACCCAGTACTTC. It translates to CATTAQQGGSGETQYF.

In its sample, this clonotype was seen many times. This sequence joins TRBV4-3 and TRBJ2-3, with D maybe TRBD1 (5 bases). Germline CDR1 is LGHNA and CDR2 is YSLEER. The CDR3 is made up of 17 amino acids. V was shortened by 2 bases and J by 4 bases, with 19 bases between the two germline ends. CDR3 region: CASSQRYLGALPDTQYF. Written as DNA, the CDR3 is TGCGCCAGCAGCCAAAGGTACCTAGGGGCTCTTCCAGATACGCAGTATTTT.

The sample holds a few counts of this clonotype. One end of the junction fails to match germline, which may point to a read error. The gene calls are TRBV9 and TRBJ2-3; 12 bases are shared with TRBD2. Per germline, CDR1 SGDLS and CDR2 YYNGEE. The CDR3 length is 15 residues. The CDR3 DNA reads TGTACCAGCAGCTCTAGCGGGGGGGCCACAGATACGCAGTATTTT. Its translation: CTSSSSGGATDTQYF.

CDR3 in amino acids: CASSLGQGGSGEKLFF. Here the CDR3 DNA reads TGCGCCAGCAGCTTGGGACAGGGTGGGTCCGGAGAAAAACTGTTTTTT. V is TRBV5-1 and J is TRBJ1-4; 7 positions match TRBD1. This CDR3 contains 16 residues. Germline V gives CDR1 SGHRS, CDR2 YFSETQ. Unmatched junction bases numbered 10, after V lost 0 bases and J lost 8 bases.

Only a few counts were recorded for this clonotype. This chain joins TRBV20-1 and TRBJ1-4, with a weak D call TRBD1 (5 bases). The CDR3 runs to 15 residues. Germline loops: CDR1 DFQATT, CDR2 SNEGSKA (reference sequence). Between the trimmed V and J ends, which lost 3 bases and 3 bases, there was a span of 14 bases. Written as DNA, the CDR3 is TGCAGTGCTAGGAACAACAGGCTAGCTAATGAAAAACTGTTTTTT. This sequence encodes CSARNNRLANEKLFF.

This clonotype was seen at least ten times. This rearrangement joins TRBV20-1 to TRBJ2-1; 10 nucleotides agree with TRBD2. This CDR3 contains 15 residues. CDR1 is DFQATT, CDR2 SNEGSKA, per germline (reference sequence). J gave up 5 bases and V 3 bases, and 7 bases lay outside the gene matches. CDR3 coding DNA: TGCAGTGCTAGGCCGTGGACTAGCGGTCACAATGAGCAGTTCTTC. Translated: CSARPWTSGHNEQFF.

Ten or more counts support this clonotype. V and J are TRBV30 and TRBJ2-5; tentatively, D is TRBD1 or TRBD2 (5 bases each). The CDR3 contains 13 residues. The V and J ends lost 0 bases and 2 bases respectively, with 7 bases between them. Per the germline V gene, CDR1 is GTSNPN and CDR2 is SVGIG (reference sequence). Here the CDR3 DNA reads TGTGCCTGGAGTGTTGGGACGCAAGAGACCCAGTACTTC. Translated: CAWSVGTQETQYF.

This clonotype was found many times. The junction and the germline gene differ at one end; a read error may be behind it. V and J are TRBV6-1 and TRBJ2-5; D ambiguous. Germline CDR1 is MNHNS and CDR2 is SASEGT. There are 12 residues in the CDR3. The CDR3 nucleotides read TGCGCCAGCAGCGAGCGTGGGGAGACCCAGTACTTC. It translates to CASSERGETQYF.

CDR3 DNA sequence: TGTGCCAGCAGTTATTGGGACGGGATCTCCTACGAGCAGTACTTC. It specifies CASSYWDGISYEQYF. The chain combines TRBV12-3 or TRBV12-4 with TRBJ2-7, with D perhaps given as TRBD1 or TRBD2 (5 bases each). The CDR3 spans 15 residues. With 4 bases removed from V and 0 bases from J, the gap between germline ends came to 13 bases.

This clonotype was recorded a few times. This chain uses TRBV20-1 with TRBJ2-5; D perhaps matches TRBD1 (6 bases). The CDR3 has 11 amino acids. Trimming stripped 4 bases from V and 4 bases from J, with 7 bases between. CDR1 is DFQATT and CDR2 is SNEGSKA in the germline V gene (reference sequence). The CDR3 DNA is TGCAGTGCTACAGGGGTAGAGACCCAGTACTTC. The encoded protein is CSATGVETQYF.